This is a list of T cell receptor beta chains from one sample in a study of T cells after yellow fever vaccination. MiXCR, run by TCRdb on the 5' RACE reads, gives a single entry per CDR3 protein. The sample records 100,000 to 150,000 distinct CDR3 sequences, approximately 7% being singletons. The sequencing here drew on CD4+ T cells sorted from PBMCs, taken around 10 days after the first yellow fever vaccination. The receptors were gathered from a man between 18 and 35 years old who received the YFV17D yellow fever vaccine. CDR3s include the opening cysteine and the closing phenylalanine or tryptophan. The order of the fields is D gene, clone size, V gene, J gene, CDR3 DNA, CDR3 protein. A D gene is named only where the DNA matches it firmly. Some rows have no size entry. The others give once, few or many, or a class for an expanded clone.

NA,many,TRBV7-2,TRBJ1-1,TGTGCCAGCAGCTTAGCGATGGGAGGGACTGAAGCTTTCTTT,CASSLAMGGTEAFF
TRBD1,many,TRBV7-3,TRBJ2-3,TGTGCCAGCAGCTTTCTAGGGGGCACGCAGTATTTT,CASSFLGGTQYF
NA,many,TRBV4-3,TRBJ1-1,TGCGCCAGCAGCCCCCTTGAGGGGGGGAACACTGAAGCTTTCTTT,CASSPLEGGNTEAFF
NA,few,TRBV7-9,TRBJ2-1,TGTGCCAGCAGCCAAGACCACGGCTATGGCCAGTTCTTC,CASSQDHGYGQFF
NA,many,TRBV4-2,TRBJ1-1,TGTGCCAGCAGCCAAACCGACAGGACGAACACTGAAGCTTTCTTT,CASSQTDRTNTEAFF
NA,many,TRBV12-3/TRBV12-4,TRBJ1-2,TGTGCCAGCAGTTTAGGGGTAGTCTCTAACTATGGCTACACCTTC,CASSLGVVSNYGYTF
TRBD1,many,TRBV5-4,TRBJ2-3,TGTGCCAGCAGCCCGGAGGGACAGGTCACAGATACGCAGTATTTT,CASSPEGQVTDTQYF
NA,many,TRBV14,TRBJ2-1,TGTGCCAGCAGCCAACATCAGGACAGTAGGGGTGAGCAGTTCTTC,CASSQHQDSRGEQFF
NA,many,TRBV20-1,TRBJ2-5,TGCAGTGCTGGAAGACAGGAGGAGACCCAGTACTTC,CSAGRQEETQYF
NA,NA,TRBV29-1,TRBJ2-5,TGCAGCGTTGATCTCTGGCCACAAGAGACCCAGTACTTC,CSVDLWPQETQYF
NA,many,TRBV10-3,TRBJ2-3,TGTGCCGCCTCCCCTAGCACAGATACGCAGTATTTT,CAASPSTDTQYF
TRBD2,many,TRBV7-6,TRBJ2-3,TGTGCCAGCAGCACCAGACTAGCGGGGGGCACAGATACGCAGTATTTT,CASSTRLAGGTDTQYF
TRBD2,NA,TRBV28,TRBJ2-1,TGTGCCAGTGTGGGGACTAGCGGGGGGGGCAAGTACAATGAGCAGTTCTTC,CASVGTSGGGKYNEQFF
TRBD1,many,TRBV7-3,TRBJ2-1,TGTGCCAGCAGACCGAACTCCGGGACAGGGAACAATGAGCAGTTCTTC,CASRPNSGTGNNEQFF
TRBD1,many,TRBV5-1,TRBJ2-5,TGCGCCAGCAGGGACGGGACAGGGGGCCAAGAGACCCAGTACTTC,CASRDGTGGQETQYF
NA,many,TRBV4-3,TRBJ1-6,TGCGCCAGCAGCCAAGATCGAAAGGGTCCATCCCTCCACTTT,CASSQDRKGPSLHF
NA,many,TRBV7-9,TRBJ2-1,TGTGCCAGCAGCTTTCAGGGGCCGACCTACAATGAGCAGTTCTTC,CASSFQGPTYNEQFF
NA,many,TRBV20-1,TRBJ1-2,TGCAGTGCTAGAGAGGGACTGTCTAACTATGGCTACACCTTC,CSAREGLSNYGYTF
TRBD1,many,TRBV4-3,TRBJ2-7,TGCGCCAGCAGCCTCCGGACAGGGGGCTACTACGAGCAGTACTTC,CASSLRTGGYYEQYF
NA,many,TRBV20-1,TRBJ1-5,TGCAGTGCTAGTTCGAGCAATCAGCCCCAGCATTTT,CSASSSNQPQHF
TRBD2,many,TRBV5-1,TRBJ2-3,TGCGCCAGCAGCTTGGGACTAGCGGAAGATACGCAGTATTTT,CASSLGLAEDTQYF
NA,few,TRBV5-1,TRBJ2-3,TGCGCCAGCACCCAGATAGAGAGCACAGATACGCAGTATTTT,CASTQIESTDTQYF
NA,many,TRBV9,TRBJ1-2,TGTGCCAGCGTAGAGAACTATGGCTACACCTTC,CASVENYGYTF
NA,NA,TRBV4-2,TRBJ1-5,TGTGCCAGCAGCCAAGATAAGTGGGTAAGCAGATATCAGCCCCAGCATTTT,CASSQDKWVSRYQPQHF
NA,many,TRBV12-3/TRBV12-4,TRBJ2-5,TGTGCCAGCAGTCCGCGGACCCCTAAAGAGACCCAGTACTTC,CASSPRTPKETQYF